The 16 T cell receptor beta chains in this list originate from one sample, sequenced in a study of OX40 agonist ivuxolimab in advanced cancers. TCRdb keeps only in-frame clones here, not all; method: immunoSEQ multiplex PCR. The data show about 14,000 clones, with 82% seen just once and 35% to 50% held by the top ten. Sequenced material: CD4+ or CD8+ T cells sorted from blood, taken in a trial of the OX40 agonist ivuxolimab. The receptors here all came from an adult with an advanced solid tumor such as melanoma, head and neck, liver or kidney cancer.

This clone was detected a few times. V and J are TRBV27 and TRBJ2-7, with D maybe TRBD2 (6 bases). Germline CDR1 and CDR2: MNHEY and SMNVEV (reference sequence). V dropped 2 bases and J dropped 5 bases, with 13 bases sitting between them. The length of the CDR3 is 14 residues. CDR3 bases: TGTGCCAGCAGTTTAGCACGCGGGGCCAACGAGCAGTACTTC. It specifies CASSLARGANEQYF.

The chain has TRBV4-1 and TRBJ2-3; D tentatively reads TRBD1 or TRBD2 (5 bases each). This CDR3 has 13 amino acids. Per germline, CDR1 MGHRA and CDR2 YSYEKL. The ends were cut back, 9 bases at V and 6 bases at J, with 16 bases in the middle. The DNA of the CDR3 is TGCGCCAGTGAATCAGGGAGATCCGATACGCAGTATTTT. This translates into CASESGRSDTQYF.

The J gene is TRBJ1-1, the V gene TRBV7-9; no clear D. The length of the CDR3 is 12 residues. Trimming removed 5 bases from V and 3 bases from J, with 7 bases in between. Germline V gene data show CDR1 as SEHNR and CDR2 as FQNEAQ (reference sequence). The CDR3 region is CASSRKDTEAFF. CDR3 coding DNA: TGTGCCAGCAGCAGGAAGGACACTGAAGCTTTCTTT.

This clone was recorded a few times. V and J are TRBV30 and TRBJ2-3; the D gene could be TRBD1 or TRBD2 (5 bases each). The germline V gene encodes CDR1 GTSNPN and CDR2 SVGIG (reference sequence). Trimming left V 4 bases short and J 6 bases short, with 32 bases between. The CDR3 has 19 residues. The CDR3 here is CAWTNHGGPADRPADTQYF. As DNA, the CDR3 is TGTGCCTGGACCAACCATGGGGGTCCAGCGGACCGCCCCGCGGATACGCAGTATTTT.

For this clone: The sample has other DNA sequences that encode this CDR3 too. This chain uses TRBV27 with TRBJ2-3; no definite D call. The germline gives CDR1 MNHEY, CDR2 SMNVEV (reference sequence). There are 12 residues in the CDR3. V lost 5 bases to trimming and J lost 2 bases, with 5 bases between them. The DNA of the CDR3 is TGTGCCAGCAGTCCCCCCACAGATACGCAGTATTTT. Its protein product is CASSPPTDTQYF.

The chain couples TRBV19 to TRBJ2-6, with D hard to call. V was cut by 3 bases and J by 4 bases, with 16 bases left in between. The CDR3 is 17 residues long. Germline assignment: CDR1 LNHDA and CDR2 SQIVND (reference sequence). CDR3: CASSIRPPDDGANVLTF. In DNA form, the CDR3 reads TGTGCCAGTAGTATTCGGCCCCCGGACGACGGGGCCAACGTCCTGACTTTC.

This chain links TRBV29-1 with TRBJ1-4; D call uncertain. The V end lost 3 bases, the J end lost 5 bases, and 13 bases lay between the germline ends. The CDR3 is 14 amino acids. Germline loops: CDR1 SQVTM, CDR2 ANQGSEA. CDR3 coding DNA: TGCAGCGTTGATGTGGGAGGGATGAATGAAAAACTGTTTTTT. Its translation: CSVDVGGMNEKLFF.

This clone showed up just once. This sequence joins TRBV27 and TRBJ2-1, with D unresolved. Trimming took 6 bases from V and 0 from J, leaving 12 bases between them. CDR3 length: 15 amino acids. Per germline, CDR1 MNHEY and CDR2 SMNVEV (reference sequence). CDR3: CASSPTPSSYNEQFF. DNA for the CDR3: TGTGCCAGCAGCCCGACACCGAGCTCCTACAATGAGCAGTTCTTC.

The CDR3 nucleotides read TGTGCCAGCAGCTTTGAGACATTATCCTACGAGCAGTACTTC. It specifies CASSFETLSYEQYF. The chain is built from TRBV5-4 and TRBJ2-7; D unresolved. This CDR3 spans 14 amino acids. CDR1 and CDR2 (germline): SGHNT, YYREEE (reference sequence). Trimming took off 2 bases at V and 1 base at J, with 10 bases between the two ends.

This chain connects TRBV28 to TRBJ2-7; D gene unclear. This CDR3 has 13 amino acids. CDR1 is MDHEN, CDR2 SYDVKM, per germline. V lost 5 bases and J lost 2, with 10 bases in between. The CDR3 spells CASSPRFAYEQYF. For the CDR3, the DNA is TGTGCCAGCAGTCCTCGATTTGCCTACGAGCAGTACTTC.

This chain joins TRBV7-9 and TRBJ2-7; 9 bases agree with TRBD1. The CDR3 is 16 residues long. CDR1 and CDR2 from the germline V gene are SEHNR and FQNEAQ (reference sequence). V trimming: 5 bases; J trimming: 2 bases; junction bases outside the gene matches: 10. CDR3 nucleotides: TGTGCCAGCAGCCCTCGGACAGGGGACTCTACCTACGAGCAGTACTTC. This encodes CASSPRTGDSTYEQYF.

The chain links TRBV7-9 to TRBJ1-4, with D maybe TRBD1 (6 bases). With 7 bases removed from V and 8 bases from J, the gap between germline ends came to 17 bases. This CDR3 is built from 14 residues. Germline V gene data show CDR1 as SEHNR and CDR2 as FQNEAQ (reference sequence). DNA for the CDR3: TGTGCCAGCACCCAGGGGCAGGAGAGGGAAAAACTGTTTTTT. This codes for CASTQGQEREKLFF.

This chain uses TRBV7-9 with TRBJ2-7; 7 nucleotides align to TRBD1. Germline assignment: CDR1 SEHNR and CDR2 FQNEAQ (reference sequence). V was clipped by 0 bases and J by 4 bases; unmatched bases: 6. This CDR3 has 15 amino acids. The CDR3 reads CASSLAGQEQYEQYF. CDR3 nucleotide sequence: TGTGCCAGCAGCTTAGCAGGACAGGAGCAGTACGAGCAGTACTTC. Supplemented by reference TRBV7-9 and TRBJ2-7, the full variable domain reads DTGVSQNPRHKITKRGQNVTFRCDPISEHNRLYWYRQTLGQGPEFLTYFQNEAQLEKSRLLSDRFSAERPKGSFSTLEIQRTEQGDSAMYLCASSLAGQEQYEQYFGPGTRLTVT.

V and J are TRBV25-1 and TRBJ1-3; D is possibly TRBD1 (5 bases). V shed 7 bases and J shed 2 bases, with 12 bases lying between them. Germline V CDR1 and CDR2: MGHDK, SYGVNS. This CDR3 contains 14 residues. The CDR3 sequence: CASKGVPPGNTIYF. CDR3 DNA sequence: TGTGCCAGCAAAGGGGTACCTCCTGGAAACACCATATATTTT.

V and J are TRBV4-2 and TRBJ1-2; 9 bases agree with TRBD1. Germline trimming cut 2 bases from V and 2 bases from J; bases unmatched to any gene: 3. The CDR3 sequence is 15 residues long. CDR1 is LGHNA, CDR2 YNFKEQ, per germline. CDR3 in amino acids: CASSQTGGVNYGYTF. The CDR3 nucleotides read TGTGCCAGCAGCCAAACAGGGGGCGTCAACTATGGCTACACCTTC.

This clone was seen a handful of times. The chain uses TRBV27 and TRBJ2-7, with 10 bases lining up with TRBD1. The trim removed 1 base at V and 5 bases at J, leaving 8 bases unmatched. The CDR3 extends over 16 amino acids. Germline CDR1 reads MNHEY; CDR2 reads SMNVEV (reference sequence). For the CDR3, the DNA is TGTGCCAGCAGTTTATTAGAGGGGACAGGGGTCCACGAGCAGTACTTC. Protein sequence: CASSLLEGTGVHEQYF.